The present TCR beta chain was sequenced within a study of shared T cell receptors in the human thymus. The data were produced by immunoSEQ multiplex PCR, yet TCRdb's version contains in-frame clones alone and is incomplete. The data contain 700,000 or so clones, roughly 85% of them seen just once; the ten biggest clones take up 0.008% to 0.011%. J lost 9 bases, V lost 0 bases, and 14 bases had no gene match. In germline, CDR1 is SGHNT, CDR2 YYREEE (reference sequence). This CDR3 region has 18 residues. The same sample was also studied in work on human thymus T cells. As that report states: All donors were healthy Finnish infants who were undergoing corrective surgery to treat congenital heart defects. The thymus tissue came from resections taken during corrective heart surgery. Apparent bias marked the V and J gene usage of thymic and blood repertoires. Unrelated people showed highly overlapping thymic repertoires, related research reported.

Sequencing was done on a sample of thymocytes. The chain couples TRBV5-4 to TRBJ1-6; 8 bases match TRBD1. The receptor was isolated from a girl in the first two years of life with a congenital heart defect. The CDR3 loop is CASSLDHLRGPMGSPLHF. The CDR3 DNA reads TGTGCCAGCAGCTTGGATCACCTCAGGGGGCCAATGGGTTCACCCCTCCACTTT.